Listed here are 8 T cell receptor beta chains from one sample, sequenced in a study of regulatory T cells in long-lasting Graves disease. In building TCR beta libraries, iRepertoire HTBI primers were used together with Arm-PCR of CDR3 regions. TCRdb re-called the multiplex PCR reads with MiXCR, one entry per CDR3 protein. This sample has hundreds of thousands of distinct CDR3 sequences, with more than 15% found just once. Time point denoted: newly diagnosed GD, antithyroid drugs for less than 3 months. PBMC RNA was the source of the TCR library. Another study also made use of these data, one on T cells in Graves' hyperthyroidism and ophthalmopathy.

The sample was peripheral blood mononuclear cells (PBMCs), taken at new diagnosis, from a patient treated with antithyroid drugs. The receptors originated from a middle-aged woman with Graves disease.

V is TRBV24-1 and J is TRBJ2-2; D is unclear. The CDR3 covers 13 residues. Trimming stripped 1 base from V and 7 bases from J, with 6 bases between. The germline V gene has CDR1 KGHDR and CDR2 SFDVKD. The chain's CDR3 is CATSDFSSGELFF. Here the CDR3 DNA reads TGTGCCACCAGTGATTTCAGCAGCGGGGAGCTGTTTTTT.

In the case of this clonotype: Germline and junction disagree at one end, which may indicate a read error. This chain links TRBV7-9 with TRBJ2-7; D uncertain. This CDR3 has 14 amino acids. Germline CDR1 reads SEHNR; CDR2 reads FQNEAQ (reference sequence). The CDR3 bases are TGTGCCAGCAGCTTAGATCTGAGCTCCTACGGGCAGTACTTC. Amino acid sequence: CASSLDLSSYGQYF.

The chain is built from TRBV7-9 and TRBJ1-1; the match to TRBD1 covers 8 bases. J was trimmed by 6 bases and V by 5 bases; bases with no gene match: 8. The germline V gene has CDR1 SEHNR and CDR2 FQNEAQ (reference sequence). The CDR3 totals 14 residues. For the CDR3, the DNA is TGTGCCAGCAGCCAGGGGGCCCAATGGGCTGAAGCTTTCTTT. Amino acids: CASSQGAQWAEAFF.

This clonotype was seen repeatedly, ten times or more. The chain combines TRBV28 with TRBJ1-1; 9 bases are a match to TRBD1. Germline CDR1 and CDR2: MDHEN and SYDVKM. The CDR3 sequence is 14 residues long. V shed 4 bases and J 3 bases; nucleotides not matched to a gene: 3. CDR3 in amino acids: CASSSGQGYTEAFF. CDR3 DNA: TGTGCCAGCAGTTCGGGACAGGGCTACACTGAAGCTTTCTTT.

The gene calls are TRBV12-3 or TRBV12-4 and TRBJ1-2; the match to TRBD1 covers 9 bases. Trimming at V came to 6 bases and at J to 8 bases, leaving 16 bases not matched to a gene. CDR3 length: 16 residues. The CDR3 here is CASRPAPGQGVGGYTF. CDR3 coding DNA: TGTGCCAGCAGACCTGCCCCGGGACAGGGTGTTGGAGGCTACACCTTC.

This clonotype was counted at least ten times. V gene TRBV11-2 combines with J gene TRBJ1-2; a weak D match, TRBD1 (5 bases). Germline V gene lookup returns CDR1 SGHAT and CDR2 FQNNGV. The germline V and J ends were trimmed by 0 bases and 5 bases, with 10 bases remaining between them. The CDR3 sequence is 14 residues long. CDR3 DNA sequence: TGTGCCAGCAGCTTAGATGGGCAGGGATATGGCTACACCTTC. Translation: CASSLDGQGYGYTF.

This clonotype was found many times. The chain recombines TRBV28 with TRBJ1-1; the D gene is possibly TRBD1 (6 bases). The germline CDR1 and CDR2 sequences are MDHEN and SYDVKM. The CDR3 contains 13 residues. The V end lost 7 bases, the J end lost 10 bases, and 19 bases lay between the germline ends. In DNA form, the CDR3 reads TGTGCCAGCACCCCGGACAGAGTAAGAGGAGCTTTCTTT. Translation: CASTPDRVRGAFF.

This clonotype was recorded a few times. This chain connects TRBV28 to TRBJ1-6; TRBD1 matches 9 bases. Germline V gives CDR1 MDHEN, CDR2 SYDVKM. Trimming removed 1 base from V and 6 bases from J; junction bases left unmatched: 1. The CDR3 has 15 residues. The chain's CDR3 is CASSLSGQGNSPLHF. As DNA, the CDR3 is TGTGCCAGCAGTTTATCGGGACAGGGTAATTCACCCCTCCACTTT.